A selection of T cell receptor beta chains follows, all from one sample in a study of beta chain features in type 1 diabetes. This table comes from immunoSEQ multiplex PCR, and its TCRdb copy is limited to in-frame clones, with some not included. The sample holds 350,000 or so clones, about 20% seen once. Sequences were obtained from naive CD4+ T cells from blood. These receptors all come from a woman between 18 and 29 years old in good health. Both conserved end residues are part of each CDR3.

v_call | cdr3_aa
TRBV7-9 | CASSPYSYNEQFF
TRBV30 | CAWPPGRGVYGYTF
TRBV6-6 | CASSREGYYYNEQFF
TRBV5-4 | CASSLVPREVGYTF
TRBV2 | CASSEDRVIQPQHF
TRBV25-1 | CASSEGGTSTDTQYF
TRBV5-4 | CASSPGGSVTGELFF
TRBV7-2 | CASSLTRIGEQYF
TRBV14 | CASSQPGGNTIYF
TRBV30 | CAWNRGQGDNYGHTF
TRBV5-6 | CASSLMRDTFYEQYF
TRBV4-1 | CASSRVPSGGTISYNEQFF
TRBV7-2 | CASSLGDTIYF
TRBV29-1 | CSARGQPNTEAFF
TRBV4-3 | CASSLYWASGGHGHNEQFF
TRBV4-2 | CASSPEGGVNYNEQFF
TRBV30 | CAWSVSGETQYF
TRBV18 | CASSPSDEQFF
TRBV14 | CASSKGSIYGYTF
TRBV10-3 | CAISDFLYNEQFF
TRBV5-1 | CASSPEGEGRETQYF
TRBV7-6 | CASSYRLDNEQFF
TRBV7-2 | CASSFLSGELFF
TRBV7-2 | CASSLNGPAGGYEQYF
TRBV7-9 | CASSLGDRVPYEQYF
TRBV9 | CASSVGQDVRQPQHF